There are a few counts of the clone carrying this T cell receptor (beta chain). Its matching antigen is unknown. Of CVID subjects, 15 were female and approximately 31 male, mean age about 40. Patients and controls were mostly of Caucasian heritage. This sample was included in a study of T cell clonality in common variable immunodeficiency. Broader study findings: In common variable immunodeficiency, TCR beta chains reportedly carried fewer deletions and N-nucleotide insertions. CVID subjects showed higher TCRbeta clonality than healthy controls.

Sequencing input was equivalent genomic DNA from CVID and controls. TCRdb keeps only in-frame clones here, not all; method: immunoSEQ multiplex PCR. The sample shows tens of thousands of clones, none of them appearing just once. The receptor's source is a human donor with common variable immunodeficiency. What was sequenced was peripheral blood mononuclear cells.

CDR3 DNA (partial): TGTGCCAGCGGGTTCAGGTCCGGTACG. Its translation is CASGFRSGT. The whole CDR3 region reads CASGFRSGTQYF. The chain is built from TRBV7-2 and TRBJ2-3; D is uncertain. The CDR3 is cut off 3 residues early in the read; its end comes from the germline J gene. Germline assignment: CDR1 SGHTA and CDR2 FQGNSA. CDR3 length: 12 amino acids. V was clipped by 8 bases and J by 8 bases, with 14 bases between them.